Below are 16 T cell receptor beta chains sequenced from a single sample in a study of blood T cells in healthy people across ages. A sample-barcoded 5' primer and a J-beta primer mix were used in a second PCR of roughly 7 to 12 cycles. TCRdb reanalysed the 5' RACE reads using MiXCR and keeps one entry per CDR3 protein. The table lists 910,000 or so distinct CDR3 sequences, roughly 51% of them singletons, with about 21% in the top ten. Specimen: blood. All receptors derive from a woman between 55 and 75 years old in good health.

V usage is TRBV2 and J usage is TRBJ1-6; D not certain. The V end lost 5 bases, the J end lost 0 bases, and 11 bases lay between the germline ends. Germline values: CDR1 SNHLY, CDR2 FYNNEI. CDR3 size: 16 residues. The CDR3 region has the DNA TGTGCCAGCAGTATTGGGCGGAGCTCCTATAATTCACCCCTCCACTTT. Its protein is CASSIGRSSYNSPLHF. The variable domain in full, with the rest retrieved from reference TRBV2 and TRBJ1-6, is EPEVTQTPSHQVTQMGQEVILRCVPISNHLYFYWYRQILGQKVEFLVSFYNNEISEKSEIFDDQFSVERPDGSNFTLKIRSTKLEDSAMYFCASSIGRSSYNSPLHFGNGTRLTVT.

This clonotype was recorded a few times. V usage is TRBV19 and J usage is TRBJ2-7; 7 bases align to TRBD1. Germline loops: CDR1 LNHDA, CDR2 SQIVND (reference sequence). J was trimmed by 2 bases and V by 4 bases; bases with no gene match: 14. CDR3 size: 17 residues. CDR3 sequence reads: CASSRLKGQVDAYEQYF. DNA for the CDR3: TGTGCCAGTAGTAGGTTAAAAGGACAGGTCGATGCCTACGAGCAGTACTTC.

The chain couples TRBV7-9 to TRBJ2-1; 8 nucleotides line up with TRBD2. This CDR3 has 13 amino acids. V was pared by 7 bases and J by 14 bases, with 13 bases of the junction left unmatched. Germline lookup yields CDR1 SEHNR and CDR2 FQNEAQ (reference sequence). The CDR3 here is CASTPLVSGSEFF. The DNA for the CDR3 is TGTGCCAGCACTCCACTCGTAAGCGGGAGCGAGTTCTTC.

This rearrangement joins TRBV7-6 to TRBJ2-5; 8 bases align to TRBD2. Germline values: CDR1 SGHVS, CDR2 FNYEAQ. V lost 1 base to trimming and J lost 2 bases; unmatched junction nucleotides: 6. The CDR3 sequence is 16 residues long. The CDR3 coding sequence is TGTGCCAGCAGCTTAGTCTCAGCGGGAGCTCAAGAGACCCAGTACTTC. It specifies CASSLVSAGAQETQYF.

The chain is built from TRBV2 and TRBJ2-3; D perhaps matches TRBD2 (6 bases). The CDR3 is 14 amino acids. V lost 8 bases and J 5 bases, leaving 17 bases between the germline ends. Germline V gene lookup returns CDR1 SNHLY and CDR2 FYNNEI. The CDR3 DNA reads as TGTGCCAGCCCCCGGGAGCCGAGGGGAGATACGCAGTATTTT. Protein product: CASPREPRGDTQYF.

This clonotype came up a few times. The chain combines TRBV29-1 with TRBJ2-3, with 11 bases fitting TRBD2. This CDR3 is built from 14 residues. CDR1 and CDR2 (germline): SQVTM, ANQGSEA. Losses at the gene ends were 8 bases for V and 4 bases for J; bases not matched to a gene: 8. The CDR3 region is CSTGTSGGADTQYF. The CDR3 region has the DNA TGCAGCACTGGGACTAGCGGAGGGGCAGATACGCAGTATTTT.

V and J are TRBV6-5 and TRBJ2-4; tentative D call: TRBD2 (7 bases). V lost 6 bases and J 2 bases, leaving 14 bases between the germline ends. From germline, CDR1 is MNHEY and CDR2 SVGAGI. The CDR3 is 15 amino acids. CDR3 bases: TGTGCCAGCAGGCCACAGGGAGGGACCAAAAACATTCAGTACTTC. Translation: CASRPQGGTKNIQYF.

This clonotype has only one observation. This sequence joins TRBV7-2 and TRBJ2-7; 11 nucleotides match TRBD1. CDR3 length equals 19 residues. The trim removed 8 bases at V and 2 bases at J, leaving 20 bases unmatched. Germline V gives CDR1 SGHTA, CDR2 FQGNSA. The CDR3 sequence: CASGSPVGQGALAAYEQYF. CDR3 sequence (DNA): TGTGCCAGCGGCTCCCCCGTTGGACAGGGGGCTCTAGCAGCCTACGAGCAGTACTTC.

This chain connects TRBV3-1 to TRBJ2-5; D is ambiguous. V shed 0 bases and J shed 7 bases, with 9 bases lying between them. CDR1 and CDR2 (germline): LGHDT, YNNKEL (reference sequence). The CDR3 contains 13 residues. CDR3 coding DNA: TGTGCCAGCAGCCAAGATGTACCCGGGACCCAGTACTTC. The encoded protein is CASSQDVPGTQYF.

This clonotype has more than one count but fewer than ten. This chain links TRBV2 with TRBJ2-5, with D uncertain. V lost 0 bases and J lost 7, with 12 bases in between. Germline CDR1 is SNHLY and CDR2 is FYNNEI. CDR3 length: 14 amino acids. The CDR3 reads CASSEALGLGTQYF. In DNA, the CDR3 is TGTGCCAGCAGTGAAGCGCTGGGCCTCGGGACCCAGTACTTC.

The genes are TRBV7-2 and TRBJ2-1, with a possible D match to TRBD2 (7 bases). The V end lost 5 bases, the J end lost 6 bases, and 20 bases lay between the germline ends. The CDR3 spans 16 residues. Germline V gene lookup returns CDR1 SGHTA and CDR2 FQGNSA. Written as DNA, the CDR3 is TGTGCCAGCAGCCTTGGGGGGGCCGTCTTGAGCAATGAGCAGTTCTTC. Residues: CASSLGGAVLSNEQFF.

V gene TRBV20-1 combines with J gene TRBJ2-3, with 7 nucleotides matching TRBD1. V dropped 1 base and J dropped 6; count of bases not matched to a gene: 7. The CDR3 covers 14 residues. Per germline, CDR1 DFQATT and CDR2 SNEGSKA (reference sequence). CDR3 loop: CSARVNRGRDTQYF. CDR3 DNA: TGCAGTGCTAGAGTCAACAGGGGACGTGATACGCAGTATTTT.

This clonotype was observed a handful of times. The chain uses TRBV3-1 and TRBJ2-7; D unresolved. This CDR3 comprises 12 residues. V was shortened by 3 bases and J by 6 bases, with 9 bases between the two germline ends. Looked up from germline, CDR1 is LGHDT and CDR2 is YNNKEL (reference sequence). CDR3 in amino acids: CASSQISVEQYF. CDR3 in DNA: TGTGCCAGCAGCCAGATATCGGTCGAGCAGTACTTC.

Concerning this clonotype itself: The junction and the germline gene differ at one end; a read error may be behind it. This rearrangement joins TRBV18 to TRBJ2-3; either TRBD1 or TRBD2 may supply D (5 bases each). Germline V CDR1 and CDR2: KGHSH, LQKENI. The CDR3 loop spans 15 amino acids. The CDR3 DNA is TGTGCCAGCTCACCACTGGGACGAAGCACAGATACGCGGTATTTT. This sequence encodes CASSPLGRSTDTRYF.

V and J are TRBV5-1 and TRBJ2-7, with TRBD1 matching 7 bases. The CDR3 has 16 residues. Per germline, CDR1 SGHRS and CDR2 YFSETQ. The junction had 12 bases not matched to a gene; V was cut back by 3 bases and J by 3 bases. This CDR3 reads CASSSSGTASFYEQYF. The CDR3 bases are TGCGCCAGCAGCTCCTCCGGGACAGCAAGTTTCTACGAGCAGTACTTC.

The rearrangement joins TRBV6-6 to TRBJ2-1; D is tentatively TRBD1 or TRBD2 (5 bases each). In germline, CDR1 is MNHNY, CDR2 SVGAGI (reference sequence). The V gene lost 7 bases and the J gene lost 8 bases, with 12 bases spanning the gap. This CDR3 region has 12 residues. The CDR3 region has the DNA TGTGCCAGCACCCCCATGGGGGATGAGCAGTTCTTC. It translates to CASTPMGDEQFF.